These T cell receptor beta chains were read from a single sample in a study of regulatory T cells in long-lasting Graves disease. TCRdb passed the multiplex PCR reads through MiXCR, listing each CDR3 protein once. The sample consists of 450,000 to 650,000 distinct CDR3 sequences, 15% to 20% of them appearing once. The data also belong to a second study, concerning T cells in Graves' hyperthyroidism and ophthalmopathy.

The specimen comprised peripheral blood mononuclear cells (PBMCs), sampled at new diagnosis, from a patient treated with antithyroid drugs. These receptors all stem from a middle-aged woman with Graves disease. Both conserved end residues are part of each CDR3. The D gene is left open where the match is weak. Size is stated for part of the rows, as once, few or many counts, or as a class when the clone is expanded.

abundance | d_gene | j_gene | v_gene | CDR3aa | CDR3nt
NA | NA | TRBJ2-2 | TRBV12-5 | CASGLESGEPFF | TGTGCTAGTGGTTTGGAGTCCGGGGAGCCGTTTTTT
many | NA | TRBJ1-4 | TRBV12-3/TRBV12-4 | CASGPRGEASEKLFF | TGTGCCAGCGGCCCACGAGGGGAGGCGAGCGAAAAACTGTTTTTT
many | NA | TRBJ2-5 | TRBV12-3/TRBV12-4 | CASSPPEGPIQRETQYF | TGTGCCAGCAGCCCCCCCGAGGGCCCTATCCAGAGGGAGACCCAGTACTTC
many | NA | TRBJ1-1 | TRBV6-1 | CASIDRTEAFF | TGTGCCAGCATTGACCGGACTGAAGCTTTCTTT
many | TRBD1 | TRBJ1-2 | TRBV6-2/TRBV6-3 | CASSYSGTGGLYGYTF | TGTGCCAGCAGTTACAGCGGGACAGGGGGCCTCTATGGCTACACCTTC
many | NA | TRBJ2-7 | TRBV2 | CASSATGILFYEQYF | TGTGCCAGCAGCGCCACAGGGATTTTGTTCTACGAGCAGTACTTC
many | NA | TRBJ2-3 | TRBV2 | CASSPGTGDTQYF | TGTGCCAGCAGCCCCGGGACCGGAGATACGCAGTATTTT
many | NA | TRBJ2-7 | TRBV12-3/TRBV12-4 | CASSFRQNSYEQYF | TGTGCCAGCAGTTTCCGGCAGAACTCCTACGAGCAGTACTTC
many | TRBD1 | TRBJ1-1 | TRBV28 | CASSFGQGGTTEAFF | TGTGCCAGCAGTTTTGGACAGGGTGGTACCACTGAAGCTTTCTTT
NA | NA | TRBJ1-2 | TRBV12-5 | CASGFTAGDGYTF | TGTGCTAGTGGTTTTACGGCAGGGGACGGCTACACCTTC
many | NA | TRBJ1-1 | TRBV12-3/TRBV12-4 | CASSLEVSYPEAFF | TGTGCCAGCAGTTTAGAGGTCAGTTATCCTGAAGCTTTCTTT
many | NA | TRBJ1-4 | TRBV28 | CASSPGGGEEKLFF | TGTGCCAGCAGTCCCGGAGGGGGGGAGGAAAAACTGTTTTTT
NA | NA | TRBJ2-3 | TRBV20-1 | CSASGSAERRADTQYF | TGCAGTGCTAGTGGTTCGGCTGAGCGGAGGGCAGATACGCAGTATTTT
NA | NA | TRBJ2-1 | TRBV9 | CASSPTPIGEQFF | TGTGCCAGCAGCCCTACCCCCATCGGGGAGCAGTTCTTC
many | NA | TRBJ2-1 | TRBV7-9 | CASSRADNEQFF | TGTGCCAGCAGCCGAGCGGACAATGAGCAGTTCTTC
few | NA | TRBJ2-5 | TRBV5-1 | CASSLIMGETQYF | TGCGCCAGCAGCTTGATTATGGGCGAGACCCAGTACTTC
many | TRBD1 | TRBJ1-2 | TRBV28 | CASSLGDRGLYGYTF | TGTGCCAGCAGCTTGGGGGACAGGGGTTTGTATGGCTACACCTTC
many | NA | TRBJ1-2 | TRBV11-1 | CASSSSGGFRYGYTF | TGTGCCAGCAGTTCATCGGGGGGTTTTCGCTATGGCTACACCTTC
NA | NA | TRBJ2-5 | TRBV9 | CASSVMGGGGETQYF | TGTGCCAGCAGCGTTATGGGGGGAGGTGGAGAGACCCAGTACTTC
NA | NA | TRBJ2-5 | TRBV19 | CASSPSHGAETQYF | TGTGCCAGTAGTCCGTCCCATGGGGCAGAGACCCAGTACTTC
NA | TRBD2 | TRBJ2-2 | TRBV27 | CASSLSMGGSTGELFF | TGTGCCAGCAGTTTATCGATGGGAGGGTCCACCGGGGAGCTGTTTTTT
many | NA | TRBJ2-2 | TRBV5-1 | CASSSRSSNTGELFF | TGCGCCAGCAGCTCTCGTAGCTCGAACACCGGGGAGCTGTTTTTT
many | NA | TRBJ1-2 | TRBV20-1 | CSALSGGDHGYTF | TGCAGTGCTCTTTCGGGGGGGGATCATGGCTACACCTTC
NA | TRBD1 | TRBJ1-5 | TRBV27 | CASSLGDRSQPQHF | TGTGCCAGCAGTTTGGGGGACAGAAGTCAGCCCCAGCATTTT
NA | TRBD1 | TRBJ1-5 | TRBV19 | CASTGTEGNQPQHF | TGTGCCAGTACCGGGACAGAGGGAAATCAGCCCCAGCATTTT
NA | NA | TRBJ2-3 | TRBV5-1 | CASRDPSDTQYF | TGCGCCAGCAGGGATCCTTCGGATACGCAGTATTTT
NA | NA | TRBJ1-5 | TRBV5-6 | CASSLRREINQPQHF | TGTGCCAGCAGCTTGAGGAGGGAAATCAATCAGCCCCAGCATTTT
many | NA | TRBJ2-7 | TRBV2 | CASSEAGGLRTYEQYF | TGTGCCAGCAGTGAAGCGGGGGGACTCCGGACCTACGAGCAGTACTTC
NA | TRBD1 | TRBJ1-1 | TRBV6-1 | CASSEWGGGTGKAFF | TGTGCCAGCAGTGAATGGGGCGGGGGGACAGGTAAAGCTTTCTTT
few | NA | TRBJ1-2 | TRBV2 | CASTGTLRQYGYTF | TGTGCCAGCACAGGGACCCTTAGGCAATATGGCTACACCTTC
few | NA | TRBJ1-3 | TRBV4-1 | CASSQGGTPGNTIYF | TGCGCCAGCAGCCAAGGGGGGACTCCTGGAAACACCATATATTTT
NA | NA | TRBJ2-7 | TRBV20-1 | CSAGSGYYEQYF | TGCAGTGCTGGATCGGGGTACTACGAGCAGTACTTC
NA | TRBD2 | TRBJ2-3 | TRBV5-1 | CASSLVAGGVDTQYF | TGCGCCAGCAGCTTGGTGGCGGGGGGCGTGGATACGCAGTATTTT
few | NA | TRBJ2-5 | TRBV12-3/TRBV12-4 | CASSPLGADFQETQYF | TGTGCCAGCAGTCCTCTCGGTGCGGACTTTCAAGAGACCCAGTACTTC
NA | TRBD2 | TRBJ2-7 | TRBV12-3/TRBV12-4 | CASSISGGTYEQYF | TGTGCCAGCAGCATCAGCGGGGGTACCTACGAGCAGTACTTC
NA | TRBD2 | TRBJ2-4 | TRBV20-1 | CSARDLAGGRNQNLAKNIQYF | TGCAGTGCTAGAGATCTAGCGGGGGGGCGCAACCAAAATCTAGCCAAAAACATTCAGTACTTC
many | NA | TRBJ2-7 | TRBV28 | CASSGPSGQPNYEQYF | TGTGCCAGCAGTGGCCCGTCCGGACAGCCCAACTACGAGCAGTACTTC
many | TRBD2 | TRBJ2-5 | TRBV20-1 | CSAREDLAGARETQYF | TGCAGTGCTAGAGAAGATCTAGCGGGGGCCCGGGAGACCCAGTACTTC
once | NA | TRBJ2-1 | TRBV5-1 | CASSLERTTHNEQFF | TGCGCCAGCAGCTTGGAAAGGACCACCCACAATGAGCAGTTCTTC
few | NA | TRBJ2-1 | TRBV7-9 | CASSSTQLGFF | TGTGCCAGCAGCTCGACACAATTGGGGTTCTTC
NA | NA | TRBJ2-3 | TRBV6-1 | CASRPSWGADTQYF | TGTGCCAGCAGGCCCTCTTGGGGGGCAGATACGCAGTATTTT
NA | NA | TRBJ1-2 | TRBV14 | CASSQIDLGEYGYTF | TGTGCCAGCAGCCAAATAGACCTGGGGGAATATGGCTACACCTTC
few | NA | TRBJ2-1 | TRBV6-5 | CASSYWGANEQFF | TGTGCCAGCAGTTACTGGGGGGCCAATGAGCAGTTCTTC
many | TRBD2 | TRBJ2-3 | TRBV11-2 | CASSLELAADTQYF | TGTGCCAGCAGCTTAGAACTAGCGGCAGATACGCAGTATTTT
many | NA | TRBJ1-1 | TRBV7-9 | CASSFEGDTEAFF | TGTGCCAGCAGCTTCGAGGGGGACACTGAAGCTTTCTTT
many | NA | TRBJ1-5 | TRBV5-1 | CASSATGELEPQHF | TGCGCCAGCAGCGCTACGGGGGAGCTGGAGCCCCAGCATTTT
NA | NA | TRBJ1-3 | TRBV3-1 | CASSRLGGTRGNTIYF | TGTGCCAGCAGCCGCTTAGGGGGTACTCGTGGAAACACCATATATTTT
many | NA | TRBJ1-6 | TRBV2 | CASSTATGYNSPLHF | TGTGCCAGCAGTACAGCGACAGGCTATAATTCACCCCTCCACTTT
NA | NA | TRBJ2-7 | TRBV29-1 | CSVLTEVSYEQYF | TGCAGCGTGCTGACGGAGGTATCCTACGAGCAGTACTTC
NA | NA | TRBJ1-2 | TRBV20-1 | CSASRLVLQDGYTF | TGCAGTGCTAGCCGGCTGGTCCTTCAAGATGGCTACACCTTC
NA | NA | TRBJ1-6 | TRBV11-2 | CASSPQDNSPLHF | TGTGCCAGCAGCCCACAGGATAATTCACCCCTCCACTTT
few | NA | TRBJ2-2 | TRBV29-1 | CSVGTNTGELFF | TGCAGCGTCGGGACTAACACCGGGGAGCTGTTTTTT
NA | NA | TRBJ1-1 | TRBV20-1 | CSARDPTTGNTEAFF | TGCAGTGCTAGAGATCCCACCACAGGAAACACTGAAGCTTTCTTT
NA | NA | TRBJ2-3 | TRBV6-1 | CASSEAGPGSLTDTQYF | TGTGCCAGCAGTGAAGCGGGACCCGGGAGCCTCACAGATACGCAGTATTTT